These T cell receptor beta chains were read from a single sample in a study of CD8 T cells in Susac syndrome. MiXCR was run by TCRdb on the immunoSEQ multiplex PCR reads, yielding one entry per CDR3 protein. Here the sample spans about 85,000 distinct CDR3 sequences, around 94% being singletons. Sequencing was performed on CD8+ T cells from PBMCs. These receptors all come from a human donor in good health. Both conserved end residues are part of each CDR3. A D gene is named only where the DNA matches it firmly. Clone size is shown for a subset of rows, as once, few, many or a class of expanded clone.

D,size,J,V,CDR3,DNA
NA,NA,TRBJ2-7,TRBV15,CATSTWGSYEQYF,TGTGCCACCAGCACGTGGGGATCCTACGAGCAGTACTTC
NA,NA,TRBJ1-2,TRBV28,CASSLDMSGIGSLGYTF,TGTGCCAGCAGTTTAGATATGAGTGGCATCGGGAGCCTGGGCTACACCTTC
TRBD1,NA,TRBJ2-4,TRBV6-5,CASSSIQGQGDIQYF,TGTGCCAGCAGTTCCATACAGGGGCAAGGGGACATTCAGTACTTC
NA,NA,TRBJ2-2,TRBV28,CASSRWAENTGELFF,TGTGCCAGCAGTAGATGGGCAGAGAACACCGGGGAGCTGTTTTTT
NA,NA,TRBJ1-4,TRBV9,CASSVDGSSNEKLFF,TGTGCCAGCAGCGTAGATGGGTCATCGAATGAAAAACTGTTTTTT
NA,NA,TRBJ1-1,TRBV25-1,CASSDPQGRRTEAFF,TGTGCCAGCAGTGACCCCCAGGGGAGGCGCACTGAAGCTTTCTTT
TRBD1,NA,TRBJ1-5,TRBV27,CASSLSGQGPNQPQHF,TGTGCCAGCAGTTTATCGGGACAGGGGCCCAATCAGCCCCAGCATTTT
NA,NA,TRBJ2-3,TRBV20-1,CSASVRVPSDTQYF,TGCAGTGCTAGCGTGCGGGTCCCCTCAGATACGCAGTATTTT
NA,NA,TRBJ2-1,TRBV11-2,CASSLGGEQFF,TGTGCCAGCAGCTTAGGCGGTGAGCAGTTCTTC
TRBD2,NA,TRBJ2-5,TRBV4-3,CASSQDGAGEQETQYF,TGCGCCAGCAGCCAAGATGGAGCGGGGGAGCAAGAGACCCAGTACTTC
NA,NA,TRBJ1-1,TRBV27,CASSLFGAGEAFF,TGTGCCAGCAGTTTATTCGGGGCCGGTGAAGCTTTCTTT
NA,NA,TRBJ1-1,TRBV7-2,CASSLALYEAFF,TGTGCCAGCAGCTTAGCGCTTTATGAAGCTTTCTTT
TRBD1,NA,TRBJ2-7,TRBV28,CASSLYRGSYGSYEQYF,TGTGCCAGCAGTTTATACAGGGGATCGTACGGGTCCTACGAGCAGTACTTC
NA,NA,TRBJ1-2,TRBV5-4,CASSLETSYGYTF,TGTGCCAGCAGCTTGGAAACATCCTATGGCTACACCTTC
NA,NA,TRBJ2-3,TRBV30,CAWRSQGTDTQYF,TGTGCCTGGAGATCCCAGGGCACAGATACGCAGTATTTT
NA,NA,TRBJ1-4,TRBV6-1,CASSEMTGTNEKLFF,TGTGCCAGCAGTGAAATGACAGGAACTAATGAAAAACTGTTTTTT
NA,once,TRBJ1-2,TRBV6-2/TRBV6-3,CASSEGTWGYGYTF,TGTGCCAGCAGCGAGGGGACCTGGGGCTATGGCTACACCTTC
TRBD1,NA,TRBJ2-5,TRBV15,CATSSTGARETQYF,TGTGCCACCAGCAGCACAGGGGCCAGGGAGACCCAGTACTTC
NA,NA,TRBJ2-5,TRBV29-1,CSIVYTIQETQYF,TGCAGCATCGTTTACACGATTCAAGAGACCCAGTACTTC